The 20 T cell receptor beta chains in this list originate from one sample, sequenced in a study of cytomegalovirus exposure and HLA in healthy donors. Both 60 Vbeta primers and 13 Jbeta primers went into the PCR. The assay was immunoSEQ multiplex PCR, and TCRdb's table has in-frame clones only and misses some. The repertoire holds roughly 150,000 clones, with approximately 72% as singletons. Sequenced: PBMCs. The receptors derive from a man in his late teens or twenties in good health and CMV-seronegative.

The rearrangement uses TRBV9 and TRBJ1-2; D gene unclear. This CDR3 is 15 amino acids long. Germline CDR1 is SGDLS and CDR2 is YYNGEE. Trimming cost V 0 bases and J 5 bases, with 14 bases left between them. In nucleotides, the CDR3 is TGTGCCAGCAGCGTAGCGCCAGCCGCGGAATATGGCTACACCTTC. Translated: CASSVAPAAEYGYTF.

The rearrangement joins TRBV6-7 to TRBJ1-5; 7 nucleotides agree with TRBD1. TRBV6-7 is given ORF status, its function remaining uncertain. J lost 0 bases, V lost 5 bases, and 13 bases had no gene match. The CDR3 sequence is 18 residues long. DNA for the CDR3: TGTGCCAGCAGTCACCCGACAGGGACCGATTATAGCAATCAGCCCCAGCATTTT. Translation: CASSHPTGTDYSNQPQHF.

The DNA for the CDR3 is TGTGCCAGCAGCTTGGGGGGCCACGAGCAGTACTTC. Encoded protein: CASSLGGHEQYF. The chain uses TRBV5-6 and TRBJ2-7; weak D call: TRBD1 (5 bases). Germline CDR1 is SGHDT and CDR2 is YYEEEE. CDR3 length: 12 residues. With 0 bases removed from V and 5 bases from J, the gap between germline ends came to 6 bases.

DNA of the CDR3: TGCGCCAGCAGTGGTGGACTAGCGGGAGGCGATGAGCAGTTCTTC. This translates into CASSGGLAGGDEQFF. This sequence joins TRBV10-1 and TRBJ2-1, with 14 bases identical to TRBD2. V lost 4 bases, J lost 8 bases, and 4 bases stayed unmatched. The CDR3 loop spans 15 amino acids. The V gene's germline CDR1 is WNHNN and CDR2 SYGVQD (reference sequence).

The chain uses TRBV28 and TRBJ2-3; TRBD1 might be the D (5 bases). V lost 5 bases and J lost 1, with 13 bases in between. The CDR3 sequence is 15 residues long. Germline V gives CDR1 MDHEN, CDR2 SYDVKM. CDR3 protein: CASSQKGYGTDTQYF. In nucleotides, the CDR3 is TGTGCCAGCAGTCAGAAGGGGTATGGCACAGATACGCAGTATTTT.

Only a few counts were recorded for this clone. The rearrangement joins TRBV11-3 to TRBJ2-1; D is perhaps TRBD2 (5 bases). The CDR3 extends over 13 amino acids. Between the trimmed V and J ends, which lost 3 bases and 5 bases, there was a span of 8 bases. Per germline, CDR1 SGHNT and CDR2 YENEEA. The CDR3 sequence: CASSFDYNNEQFF. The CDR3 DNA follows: TGTGCCAGCAGCTTTGACTACAACAATGAGCAGTTCTTC.

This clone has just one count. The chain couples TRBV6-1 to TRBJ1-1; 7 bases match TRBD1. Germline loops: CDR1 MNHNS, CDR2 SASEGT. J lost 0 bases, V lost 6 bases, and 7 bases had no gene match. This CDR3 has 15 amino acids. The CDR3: CASRPDRDMNTEAFF. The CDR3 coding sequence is TGTGCCAGCAGGCCCGACAGGGATATGAACACTGAAGCTTTCTTT.

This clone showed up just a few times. In DNA, the CDR3 is TGTGCCAGCAGTGAAGCGTCCTATACGCAGTATTTT. This gives the protein CASSEASYTQYF. The rearrangement links TRBV2 to TRBJ2-3; D remains ambiguous. Between the trimmed V and J ends, which lost 0 bases and 7 bases, there was a span of 5 bases. Germline V gives CDR1 SNHLY, CDR2 FYNNEI. The length of the CDR3 is 12 residues.

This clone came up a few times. The CDR3 is CASSLGWGRAEYEQYF. CDR3 in DNA: TGTGCCAGCAGCTTGGGATGGGGGAGGGCCGAATACGAGCAGTACTTC. This sequence joins TRBV5-4 and TRBJ2-7; TRBD2 aligns across 7 bases. This CDR3 is 16 amino acids long. Per the germline V gene, CDR1 is SGHNT and CDR2 is YYREEE (reference sequence). V was clipped by 0 bases and J by 4 bases; unmatched bases: 10.

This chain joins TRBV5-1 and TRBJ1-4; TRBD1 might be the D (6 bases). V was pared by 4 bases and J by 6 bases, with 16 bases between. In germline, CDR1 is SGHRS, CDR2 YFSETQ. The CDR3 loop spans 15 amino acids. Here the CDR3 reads CASSPTGRVDEKLFF. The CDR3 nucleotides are TGCGCCAGCAGCCCAACAGGGAGGGTTGATGAAAAACTGTTTTTT.

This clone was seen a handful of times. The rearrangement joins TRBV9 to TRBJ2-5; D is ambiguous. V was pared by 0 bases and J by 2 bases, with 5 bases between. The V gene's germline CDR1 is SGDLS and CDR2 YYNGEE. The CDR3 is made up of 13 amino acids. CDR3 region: CASSVGGQETQYF. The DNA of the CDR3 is TGTGCCAGCAGCGTAGGAGGACAAGAGACCCAGTACTTC.

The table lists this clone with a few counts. The CDR3 DNA sequence: TGTGCCAGCAGCCCCGGGGGGGCCCTTCACCCCTACGAGCAGTACTTC. This sequence encodes CASSPGGALHPYEQYF. The chain combines TRBV9 with TRBJ2-7; 8 bases fit TRBD2. Germline V gene lookup returns CDR1 SGDLS and CDR2 YYNGEE. J lost 2 bases, V lost 4 bases, and 11 bases had no gene match. The CDR3 is made up of 16 amino acids.

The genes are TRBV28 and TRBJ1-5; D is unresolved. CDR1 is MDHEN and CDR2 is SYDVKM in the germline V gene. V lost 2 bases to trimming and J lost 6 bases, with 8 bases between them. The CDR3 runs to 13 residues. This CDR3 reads CASSLLEGQPQHF. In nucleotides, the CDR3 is TGTGCCAGCAGTTTACTGGAGGGTCAGCCCCAGCATTTT.

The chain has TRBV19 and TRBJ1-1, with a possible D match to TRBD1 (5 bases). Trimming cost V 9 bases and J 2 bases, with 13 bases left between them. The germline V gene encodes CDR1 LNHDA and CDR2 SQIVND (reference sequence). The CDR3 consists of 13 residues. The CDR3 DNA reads TGTGCCAGCAACCTAGGACACAACACTGAAGCTTTCTTT. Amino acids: CASNLGHNTEAFF.

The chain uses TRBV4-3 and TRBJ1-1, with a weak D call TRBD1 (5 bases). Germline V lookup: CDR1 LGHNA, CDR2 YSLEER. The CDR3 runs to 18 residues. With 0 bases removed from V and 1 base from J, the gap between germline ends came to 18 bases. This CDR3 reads CASSQERRGRAGNTEAFF. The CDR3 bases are TGCGCCAGCAGCCAAGAAAGAAGGGGCAGAGCGGGGAACACTGAAGCTTTCTTT.

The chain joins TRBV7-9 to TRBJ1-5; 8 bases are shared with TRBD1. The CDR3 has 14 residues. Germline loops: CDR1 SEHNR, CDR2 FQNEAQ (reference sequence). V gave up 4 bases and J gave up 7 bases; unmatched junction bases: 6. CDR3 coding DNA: TGTGCCAGCAGCTCGGACAGGGATCAACAGCCCCAGCATTTT. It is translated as CASSSDRDQQPQHF.

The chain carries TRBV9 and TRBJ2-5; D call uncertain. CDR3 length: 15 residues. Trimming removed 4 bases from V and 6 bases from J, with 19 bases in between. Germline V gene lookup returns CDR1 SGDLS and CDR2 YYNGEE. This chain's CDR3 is CASSPLGSDKQTQYF. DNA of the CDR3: TGTGCCAGCAGCCCCCTCGGGTCGGATAAACAGACCCAGTACTTC. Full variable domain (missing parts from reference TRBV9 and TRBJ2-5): DSGVTQTPKHLITATGQRVTLRCSPRSGDLSVYWYQQSLDQGLQFLIQYYNGEERAKGNILERFSAQQFPDLHSELNLSSLELGDSALYFCASSPLGSDKQTQYFGPGTRLLVL.

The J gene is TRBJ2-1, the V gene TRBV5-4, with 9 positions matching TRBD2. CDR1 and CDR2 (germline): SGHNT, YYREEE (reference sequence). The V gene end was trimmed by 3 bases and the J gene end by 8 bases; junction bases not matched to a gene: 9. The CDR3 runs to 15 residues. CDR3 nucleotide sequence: TGTGCCAGCAGCTCGGCCCCGGGACTAGCTGATGAGCAGTTCTTC. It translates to CASSSAPGLADEQFF.

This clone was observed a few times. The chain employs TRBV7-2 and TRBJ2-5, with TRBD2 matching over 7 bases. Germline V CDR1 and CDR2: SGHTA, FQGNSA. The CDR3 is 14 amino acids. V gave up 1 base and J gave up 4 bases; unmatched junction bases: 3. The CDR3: CASSLGGGRETQYF. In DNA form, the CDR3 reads TGTGCCAGCAGCTTAGGCGGCGGGAGAGAGACCCAGTACTTC.

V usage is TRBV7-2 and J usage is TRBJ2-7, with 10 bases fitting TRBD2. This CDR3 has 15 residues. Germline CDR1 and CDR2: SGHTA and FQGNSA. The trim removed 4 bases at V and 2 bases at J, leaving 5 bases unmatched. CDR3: CASSWTSGPPYEQYF. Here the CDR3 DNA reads TGTGCCAGCAGCTGGACTAGCGGACCTCCCTACGAGCAGTACTTC.